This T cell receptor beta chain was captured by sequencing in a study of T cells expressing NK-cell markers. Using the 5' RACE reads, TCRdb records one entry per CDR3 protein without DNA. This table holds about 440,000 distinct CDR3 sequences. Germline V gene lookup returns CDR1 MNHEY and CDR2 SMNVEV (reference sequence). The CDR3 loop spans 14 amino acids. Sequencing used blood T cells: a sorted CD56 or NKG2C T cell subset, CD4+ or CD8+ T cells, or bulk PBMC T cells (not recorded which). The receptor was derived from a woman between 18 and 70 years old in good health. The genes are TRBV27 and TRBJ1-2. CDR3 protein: CASSYRGEAYGYTF.